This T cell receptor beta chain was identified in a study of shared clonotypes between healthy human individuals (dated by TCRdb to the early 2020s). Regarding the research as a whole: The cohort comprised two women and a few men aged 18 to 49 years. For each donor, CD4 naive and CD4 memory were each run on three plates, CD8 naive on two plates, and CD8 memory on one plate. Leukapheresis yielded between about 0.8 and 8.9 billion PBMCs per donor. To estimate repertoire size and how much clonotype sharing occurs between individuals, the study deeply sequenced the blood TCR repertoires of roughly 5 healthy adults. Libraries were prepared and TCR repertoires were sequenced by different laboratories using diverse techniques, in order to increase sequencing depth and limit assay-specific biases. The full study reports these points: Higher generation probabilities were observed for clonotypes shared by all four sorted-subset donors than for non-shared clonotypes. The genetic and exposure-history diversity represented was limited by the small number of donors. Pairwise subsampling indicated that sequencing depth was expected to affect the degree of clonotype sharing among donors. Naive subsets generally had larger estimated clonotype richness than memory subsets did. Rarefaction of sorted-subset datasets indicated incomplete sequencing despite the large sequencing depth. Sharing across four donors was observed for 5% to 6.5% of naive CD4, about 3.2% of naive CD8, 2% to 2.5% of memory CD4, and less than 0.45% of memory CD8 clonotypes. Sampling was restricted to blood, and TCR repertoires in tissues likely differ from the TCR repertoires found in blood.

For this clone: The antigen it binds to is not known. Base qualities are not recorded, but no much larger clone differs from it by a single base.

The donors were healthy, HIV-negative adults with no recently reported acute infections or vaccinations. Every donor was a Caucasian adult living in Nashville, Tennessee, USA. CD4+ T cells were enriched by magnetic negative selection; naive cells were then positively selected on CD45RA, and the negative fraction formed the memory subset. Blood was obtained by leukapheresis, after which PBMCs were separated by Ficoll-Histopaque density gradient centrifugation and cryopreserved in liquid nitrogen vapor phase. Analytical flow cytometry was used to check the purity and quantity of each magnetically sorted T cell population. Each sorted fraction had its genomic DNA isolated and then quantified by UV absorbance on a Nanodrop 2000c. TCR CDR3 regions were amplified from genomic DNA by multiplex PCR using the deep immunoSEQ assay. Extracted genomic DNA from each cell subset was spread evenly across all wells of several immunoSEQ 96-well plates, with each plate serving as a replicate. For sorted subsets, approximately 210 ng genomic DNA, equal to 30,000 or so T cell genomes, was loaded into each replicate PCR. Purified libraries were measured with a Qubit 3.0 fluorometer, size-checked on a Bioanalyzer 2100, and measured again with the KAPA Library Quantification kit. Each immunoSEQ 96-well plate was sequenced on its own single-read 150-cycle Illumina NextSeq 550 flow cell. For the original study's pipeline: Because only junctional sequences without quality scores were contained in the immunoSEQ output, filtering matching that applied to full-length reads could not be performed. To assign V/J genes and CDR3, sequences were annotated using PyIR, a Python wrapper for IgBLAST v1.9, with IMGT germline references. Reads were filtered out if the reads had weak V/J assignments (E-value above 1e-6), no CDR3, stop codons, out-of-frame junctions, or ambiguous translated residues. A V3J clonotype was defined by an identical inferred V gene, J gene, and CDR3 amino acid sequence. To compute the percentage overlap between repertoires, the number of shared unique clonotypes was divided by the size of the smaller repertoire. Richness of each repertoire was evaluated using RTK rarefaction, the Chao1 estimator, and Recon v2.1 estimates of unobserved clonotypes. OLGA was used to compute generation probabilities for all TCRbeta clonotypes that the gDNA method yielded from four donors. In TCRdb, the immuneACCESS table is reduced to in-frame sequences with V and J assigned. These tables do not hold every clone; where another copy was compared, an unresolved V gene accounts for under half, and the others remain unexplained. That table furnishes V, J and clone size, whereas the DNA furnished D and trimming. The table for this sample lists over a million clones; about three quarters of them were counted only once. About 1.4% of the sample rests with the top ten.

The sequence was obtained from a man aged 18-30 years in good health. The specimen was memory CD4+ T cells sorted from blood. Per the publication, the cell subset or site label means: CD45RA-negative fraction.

The CDR3 amino acid sequence is: CASARPTYNEQFF. The nucleotides read TGCGCCAGCGCCAGGCCAACCTACAATGAGCAGTTCTTC. The chain joins TRBV10-2 to TRBJ2-1; no D segment can be confidently identified. CDR1 and CDR2 were assigned from the germline V gene as WSHSY and SAAADI. The CDR3 holds 13 amino acids from the cysteine to the phenylalanine. Of the read, only the CDR3 DNA is kept; its 39 bases are in frame from base 1. V is shortened by 8 bases, J by 2 bases, and the region joining them spans 10 bases.